This T cell receptor (beta chain) was identified in a study of OX40 agonist ivuxolimab in advanced cancers. Study-wide points: Among T cells, CD8+ cells averaged more expanded clones than CD4+ cells.

Germline values: CDR1 SGHTA, CDR2 FQGNSA. The CDR3 has 13 residues. V was clipped by 1 base and J by 4 bases, with 4 bases between them. Sequencing was performed with immunoSEQ multiplex PCR; in TCRdb, only in-frame clones are kept and a portion is missing. The sample holds around 52,000 clones, more than 80% seen once. As regards this clone: What it binds is not known.

This chain connects TRBV7-2 to TRBJ2-2; D call uncertain. Sequenced here: CD4+ or CD8+ T cells sorted from blood, sampled in a trial of the OX40 agonist ivuxolimab. The TCR was taken from an adult with an advanced solid tumor such as melanoma, head and neck, liver or kidney cancer. CDR3 sequence (DNA): TGTGCCAGCAGCTTAGGAGGCACCGGGGAGCTGTTTTTT. As protein: CASSLGGTGELFF.